Listed below are T cell receptor beta chains from one sample, sequenced in a study of blood T cell repertoires in COVID-19. The protocol was immunoSEQ multiplex PCR, while the TCRdb copy is restricted to in-frame clones and leaves out a portion. Of about 180,000 clones listed, about 84% were seen once; the top ten hold 15% to 20%. Source material: peripheral blood. The receptors shown here come from a person aged 65 to 85 with COVID-19, enrolled during active disease. Both conserved end residues are part of each CDR3. Fields, in order: V gene, clone size, D gene, J gene, CDR3 DNA, CDR3 protein. A D gene is named only where the DNA matches it firmly. Clone size is given for some rows only: seen once, a few or many times, or a class if the clone is expanded.

v_call: TRBV28; clone_size: NA; d_call: NA; j_call: TRBJ2-2; cdr3_nt: TGTGCCAGCAGTTTAGGTTCCCGCGGCGCCGGGGAGCTGTTTTTT; cdr3_aa: CASSLGSRGAGELFF
v_call: TRBV6-6; clone_size: few; d_call: NA; j_call: TRBJ1-2; cdr3_nt: TGTGCCAGCAGCCACCAGGGGCATGGCTACACCTTC; cdr3_aa: CASSHQGHGYTF
v_call: TRBV28; clone_size: NA; d_call: NA; j_call: TRBJ1-5; cdr3_nt: TGTGCCAGCAGTTTTCGAACAGGGAATCAGCCCCAGCATTTT; cdr3_aa: CASSFRTGNQPQHF
v_call: TRBV5-1; clone_size: NA; d_call: TRBD1; j_call: TRBJ1-6; cdr3_nt: TGCGCCAGCAGACAACGGGGGACAGGGGGCGTGAATTCACCCCTCCACTTT; cdr3_aa: CASRQRGTGGVNSPLHF
v_call: TRBV30; clone_size: NA; d_call: TRBD1; j_call: TRBJ2-5; cdr3_nt: TGTGCCTGGAGGAAGGGGACAGGGTGGTCAGAGACCCAGTACTTC; cdr3_aa: CAWRKGTGWSETQYF
v_call: TRBV5-4; clone_size: NA; d_call: TRBD2; j_call: TRBJ2-7; cdr3_nt: TGTGCCAGCAGCTCCGATATCCCTAGCGGGGGTACCTACGAGCAGTACTTC; cdr3_aa: CASSSDIPSGGTYEQYF
v_call: TRBV19; clone_size: NA; d_call: NA; j_call: TRBJ2-5; cdr3_nt: TGTGCCAGTAGTATAGAAGCGGCGGGGGCTCCCAGACCCCAGTACTTC; cdr3_aa: CASSIEAAGAPRPQYF
v_call: TRBV10-3; clone_size: NA; d_call: TRBD2; j_call: TRBJ2-7; cdr3_nt: TGTGCCACACGGACTAGCGGGACCGAAACCACCTACGAGCAGTACTTC; cdr3_aa: CATRTSGTETTYEQYF
v_call: TRBV6-6; clone_size: NA; d_call: NA; j_call: TRBJ2-3; cdr3_nt: TGTGCCAGCAGTTACCATACTACTAGCCCGGGAGATACGCAGTATTTT; cdr3_aa: CASSYHTTSPGDTQYF
v_call: TRBV28; clone_size: NA; d_call: TRBD1; j_call: TRBJ2-7; cdr3_nt: TGTGCCAGCAGGATGACAGGGGGCGGCCACGAGCAGTACTTC; cdr3_aa: CASRMTGGGHEQYF
v_call: TRBV6-2/TRBV6-3; clone_size: NA; d_call: NA; j_call: TRBJ1-4; cdr3_nt: TGTGCCAGCAGTTCCCCACTGAAGCCTAATGAAAAACTGTTTTTT; cdr3_aa: CASSSPLKPNEKLFF
v_call: TRBV2; clone_size: NA; d_call: NA; j_call: TRBJ2-2; cdr3_nt: TGTGCCAGCAGCGCCCATATAGGGGCTATCGCCGGGGAGCTGTTTTTT; cdr3_aa: CASSAHIGAIAGELFF
v_call: TRBV10-2; clone_size: NA; d_call: NA; j_call: TRBJ2-2; cdr3_nt: TGCGCCACTACCCCGGTACCGATGGCCGGGGAGCTGTTTTTT; cdr3_aa: CATTPVPMAGELFF
v_call: TRBV2; clone_size: once; d_call: NA; j_call: TRBJ2-7; cdr3_nt: TGTGCCAGCAGAGCCTCTTACGAGCAGTACTTC; cdr3_aa: CASRASYEQYF
v_call: TRBV7-6; clone_size: NA; d_call: NA; j_call: TRBJ2-7; cdr3_nt: TGTGCCAGCAGCTTAGAGGGGGGATTAGCGGGCACGTTCTACGAGCAGTACTTC; cdr3_aa: CASSLEGGLAGTFYEQYF
v_call: TRBV13; clone_size: NA; d_call: NA; j_call: TRBJ1-1; cdr3_nt: TGTGCCAGCAGCGTCGACAGGAGCGCTTTCTTT; cdr3_aa: CASSVDRSAFF
v_call: TRBV28; clone_size: NA; d_call: TRBD2; j_call: TRBJ2-1; cdr3_nt: TGTGCCAGCAGTGCTAGCGGGGGGGCCTTCTACAATGAGCAGTTCTTC; cdr3_aa: CASSASGGAFYNEQFF
v_call: TRBV28; clone_size: NA; d_call: TRBD1; j_call: TRBJ1-2; cdr3_nt: TGTGCCAGCAGTCCAAATTACAGGGGGATCGCTTCTGGCTACACCTTC; cdr3_aa: CASSPNYRGIASGYTF
v_call: TRBV7-2; clone_size: NA; d_call: NA; j_call: TRBJ2-5; cdr3_nt: TGTGCCAGCAGCCAGCGACACAGGGAGTTGGAGACCCAGTACTTC; cdr3_aa: CASSQRHRELETQYF
v_call: TRBV3-1/TRBV3-2; clone_size: NA; d_call: TRBD2; j_call: TRBJ2-7; cdr3_nt: TGTGCCAGCAGCCTGGGGACTAGCGGCTACGAGCAGTACTTC; cdr3_aa: CASSLGTSGYEQYF
v_call: TRBV24-1; clone_size: NA; d_call: NA; j_call: TRBJ2-5; cdr3_nt: TGTGCCACCAGTGATACGGGGCAAGAGACCCAGTACTTC; cdr3_aa: CATSDTGQETQYF
v_call: TRBV7-2; clone_size: NA; d_call: TRBD1; j_call: TRBJ2-7; cdr3_nt: TGTGCCAGCAGCTTGACAGGGGGCCTTTCCTACGAGCAGTACTTC; cdr3_aa: CASSLTGGLSYEQYF
v_call: TRBV27; clone_size: NA; d_call: NA; j_call: TRBJ1-4; cdr3_nt: TGTGCCAGCAGTAAATGGACAGAAAATAGTAATGAAAAACTGTTTTTT; cdr3_aa: CASSKWTENSNEKLFF
v_call: TRBV11-2; clone_size: few; d_call: TRBD1; j_call: TRBJ1-2; cdr3_nt: TGTGCCAGCAGCTTAGGGTCCGGACAGGGATATGGCTACACCTTC; cdr3_aa: CASSLGSGQGYGYTF
v_call: TRBV19; clone_size: NA; d_call: TRBD1; j_call: TRBJ2-5; cdr3_nt: TGTGCCAGTAGTTTAAGACAGGGGGCCACGCAAGAGACCCAGTACTTC; cdr3_aa: CASSLRQGATQETQYF
v_call: TRBV21-1; clone_size: few; d_call: NA; j_call: TRBJ2-7; cdr3_nt: TGTGCCAGCAGCAACGGACAGGAGTACCCAATGGGAAACTACGAGCAGTACTTC; cdr3_aa: CASSNGQEYPMGNYEQYF
v_call: TRBV5-1; clone_size: NA; d_call: TRBD1; j_call: TRBJ1-2; cdr3_nt: TGCGCCAGCAGCTCACAGGGGGCCGATGGCTACACCTTC; cdr3_aa: CASSSQGADGYTF
v_call: TRBV7-2; clone_size: NA; d_call: TRBD2; j_call: TRBJ2-5; cdr3_nt: TGTGCCAGCAGCCCGAGGGGACTAGCGGGGGGGCCAAGAGATGAGACCCAGTACTTC; cdr3_aa: CASSPRGLAGGPRDETQYF
v_call: TRBV11-2; clone_size: once; d_call: NA; j_call: TRBJ2-5; cdr3_nt: TGTGCCAGCAGCTTAGGACAGGCCTACCAAGAGACCCAGTACTTC; cdr3_aa: CASSLGQAYQETQYF
v_call: TRBV2; clone_size: NA; d_call: TRBD1; j_call: TRBJ2-1; cdr3_nt: TGTGCCAGCAGCGAGGGACAGGGGGAGTACAATGAGCAGTTCTTC; cdr3_aa: CASSEGQGEYNEQFF
v_call: TRBV24-1; clone_size: NA; d_call: TRBD1; j_call: TRBJ1-1; cdr3_nt: TGTGCCACCAGTGATACCGGGACAGGGGGCGCAGGAACTTTCTTT; cdr3_aa: CATSDTGTGGAGTFF
v_call: TRBV11-3; clone_size: NA; d_call: TRBD1; j_call: TRBJ2-3; cdr3_nt: TGTGCCAGCAGCCCAGGACAGGGTCCCCTCACAGATACGCAGTATTTT; cdr3_aa: CASSPGQGPLTDTQYF
v_call: TRBV3-1/TRBV3-2; clone_size: NA; d_call: NA; j_call: TRBJ2-5; cdr3_nt: TGTGCCAGCAGCCAAGATTACGGGTACCAAGAGACCCAGTACTTC; cdr3_aa: CASSQDYGYQETQYF
v_call: TRBV10-3; clone_size: NA; d_call: TRBD2; j_call: TRBJ2-3; cdr3_nt: TGTGCCATCAGTGAGTGGGGGGAGGGTACAGATACGCAGTATTTT; cdr3_aa: CAISEWGEGTDTQYF
v_call: TRBV28; clone_size: NA; d_call: TRBD1; j_call: TRBJ1-5; cdr3_nt: TGTGCCAGGGGGACAGGGCGCCTTAGCAATCAGCCCCAGCATTTT; cdr3_aa: CARGTGRLSNQPQHF
v_call: TRBV9; clone_size: NA; d_call: TRBD2; j_call: TRBJ2-1; cdr3_nt: TGTGCCAGCAGCCTCGGACTAGCGGGATACAATGAGCAGTTCTTC; cdr3_aa: CASSLGLAGYNEQFF
v_call: TRBV6-5; clone_size: NA; d_call: NA; j_call: TRBJ1-6; cdr3_nt: TGTGCCAGCAGGCCAGAATTCTATAATTCACCCCTCCACTTT; cdr3_aa: CASRPEFYNSPLHF
v_call: TRBV5-1; clone_size: once; d_call: NA; j_call: TRBJ2-2; cdr3_nt: TGCGCCAGCAGCTTGGGGCACGACACCGGGGAGCTGTTTTTT; cdr3_aa: CASSLGHDTGELFF
v_call: TRBV2; clone_size: few; d_call: TRBD2; j_call: TRBJ2-7; cdr3_nt: TGTGCCAGCAGTGATTTAGCGGGAGAGAGATACGAGCAGTACTTC; cdr3_aa: CASSDLAGERYEQYF
v_call: TRBV5-4; clone_size: once; d_call: NA; j_call: TRBJ1-2; cdr3_nt: TGTGCCAGCAGCCTTCCCCGGGGGGATGGTTATGGCTACACCTTC; cdr3_aa: CASSLPRGDGYGYTF
v_call: TRBV12-3/TRBV12-4; clone_size: NA; d_call: NA; j_call: TRBJ2-1; cdr3_nt: TGTGCCAGCAGTTTCCTTACCTACAATGAGCAGTTCTTC; cdr3_aa: CASSFLTYNEQFF
v_call: TRBV28; clone_size: NA; d_call: NA; j_call: TRBJ1-5; cdr3_nt: TGTGCCACTAAGGGGGGGCCGCAGCCCCAGCATTTT; cdr3_aa: CATKGGPQPQHF
v_call: TRBV3-1/TRBV3-2; clone_size: NA; d_call: NA; j_call: TRBJ1-6; cdr3_nt: TGTGCCAGCAGCCAAGGGACCAGGGAGGTCGGTTCACCCCTCCACTTT; cdr3_aa: CASSQGTREVGSPLHF
v_call: TRBV28; clone_size: NA; d_call: TRBD1; j_call: TRBJ1-5; cdr3_nt: TGTGCCAGCAGTCTCCCGGGACAGGGGGCGCTATTTGTAAGCAATCAGCCCCAGCATTTT; cdr3_aa: CASSLPGQGALFVSNQPQHF
v_call: TRBV2; clone_size: once; d_call: TRBD1; j_call: TRBJ1-2; cdr3_nt: TGTGCCAGCAGTGAAGGGACAGGGGATGGCTACACCTTC; cdr3_aa: CASSEGTGDGYTF
v_call: TRBV7-9; clone_size: NA; d_call: NA; j_call: TRBJ2-1; cdr3_nt: TGTGCCAGCAGCGACGCGGGAAACTCCTACAATGAGCAGTTCTTC; cdr3_aa: CASSDAGNSYNEQFF
v_call: TRBV7-2; clone_size: NA; d_call: TRBD1; j_call: TRBJ1-3; cdr3_nt: TGTGCCAGCAGCTTCCGCAATGGGTTCGGGACAGGGGCTGGAAACACCATATATTTT; cdr3_aa: CASSFRNGFGTGAGNTIYF
v_call: TRBV7-2; clone_size: once; d_call: TRBD1; j_call: TRBJ2-6; cdr3_nt: TGTGCCAGCAGCTCGTCAGGGGGTGCTGGGGCCAACGTCCTGACTTTC; cdr3_aa: CASSSSGGAGANVLTF
v_call: TRBV11-2; clone_size: NA; d_call: NA; j_call: TRBJ1-1; cdr3_nt: TGTGCCAGCACCCCCTCCCTGGGGGGCACTGAAGCTTTCTTT; cdr3_aa: CASTPSLGGTEAFF
v_call: TRBV7-8; clone_size: NA; d_call: TRBD1; j_call: TRBJ1-4; cdr3_nt: TGTGCCAGCAGCTTAAAGTTGACAGGGGCTGAAAAACTGTTTTTT; cdr3_aa: CASSLKLTGAEKLFF
v_call: TRBV2; clone_size: once; d_call: NA; j_call: TRBJ1-3; cdr3_nt: TGTGCCAGCGCGACAGGTTCTGGAAACACCATATATTTT; cdr3_aa: CASATGSGNTIYF
v_call: TRBV27; clone_size: once; d_call: NA; j_call: TRBJ2-7; cdr3_nt: TGTGCCAGCAGTTCGTTAGGGGGATATAGGTACGAGCAGTACTTC; cdr3_aa: CASSSLGGYRYEQYF
v_call: TRBV2; clone_size: NA; d_call: NA; j_call: TRBJ1-4; cdr3_nt: TGTGCCAGCCACCAACTCTCCACTAATGAAAAACTGTTTTTT; cdr3_aa: CASHQLSTNEKLFF
v_call: TRBV7-2; clone_size: NA; d_call: TRBD1; j_call: TRBJ2-5; cdr3_nt: TGTGCCAGCAGCTCAAGGACAGGGGGCGGTGAGACCCAGTACTTC; cdr3_aa: CASSSRTGGGETQYF
v_call: TRBV7-2; clone_size: NA; d_call: NA; j_call: TRBJ2-2; cdr3_nt: TGTGCCAGCAGCTTAGTCGTCCACATTAACACCGGGGAGCTGTTTTTT; cdr3_aa: CASSLVVHINTGELFF
v_call: TRBV6-6; clone_size: NA; d_call: TRBD1; j_call: TRBJ2-4; cdr3_nt: TGTGCCAGCGACCCCGACAGGGGGCGGAACATTCAGTACTTC; cdr3_aa: CASDPDRGRNIQYF